Presented here are 8 T cell receptor beta chains from one specimen sequenced in a study of CD8 T cells in Susac syndrome. Reverse transcription of roughly 0.45 to 1 ug RNA was performed with random hexamers. TCRdb re-called the immunoSEQ multiplex PCR reads with MiXCR, one entry per CDR3 protein. The sample comprises about 180,000 distinct CDR3 sequences, just under 95% of which are singletons, and about 0.1% rests with the top ten. The sequencing sample was made of CD4+ T cells from PBMCs. These receptors all stem from a human donor with Susac syndrome.

The chain uses TRBV20-1 and TRBJ2-5; 12 positions match TRBD2. J gave up 3 bases and V 3 bases, and 5 bases lay outside the gene matches. Germline CDR1 and CDR2: DFQATT and SNEGSKA (reference sequence). This CDR3 has 15 residues. Here the CDR3 reads CSASTSGRPKETQYF. The CDR3 coding sequence is TGCAGTGCTAGCACTAGCGGGAGGCCCAAAGAGACCCAGTACTTC.

The chain couples TRBV19 to TRBJ2-7, with TRBD1 identical over 8 bases. The CDR3 has 15 residues. With V trimmed by 5 bases and J by 2 bases, 8 bases remained unmatched. The germline V gene encodes CDR1 LNHDA and CDR2 SQIVND (reference sequence). The CDR3 loop reads CASSPRQGSAYEQYF. In DNA form, the CDR3 reads TGTGCCAGTAGTCCGCGACAGGGGTCCGCCTACGAGCAGTACTTC.

The chain is built from TRBV28 and TRBJ1-4; D might be TRBD1 (5 bases). Per germline, CDR1 MDHEN and CDR2 SYDVKM. This CDR3 spans 13 amino acids. The V gene lost 2 bases and the J gene lost 7 bases, with 8 bases spanning the gap. The CDR3 is CASSLVQAEKLFF. CDR3 DNA sequence: TGTGCCAGCAGTTTAGTACAGGCTGAAAAACTGTTTTTT.

The chain employs TRBV11-2 and TRBJ2-6; the D is unclear. Per germline, CDR1 SGHAT and CDR2 FQNNGV. CDR3 length: 15 residues. Between the trimmed V and J ends, which lost 6 bases and 0 bases, there was a span of 9 bases. The CDR3 DNA sequence: TGTGCCAGCAGGTCCCCAGGCTCTGGGGCCAACGTCCTGACTTTC. This codes for CASRSPGSGANVLTF.

The chain links TRBV12-3 or TRBV12-4 to TRBJ2-7; 10 bases match TRBD2. This CDR3 has 15 amino acids. V lost 6 bases, J lost 3 bases, and 8 bases stayed unmatched. CDR3 region: CASRLGLADNYEQYF. The CDR3, as DNA: TGTGCCAGCAGACTCGGACTAGCGGATAACTACGAGCAGTACTTC.

This clonotype was picked up a small number of times. The V call is TRBV12-3 or TRBV12-4, the J call TRBJ1-1, with D unclear. V was trimmed by 5 bases and J by 1 base, leaving 8 bases between them. The CDR3 runs 13 residues. The CDR3 DNA follows: TGTGCCAGCAGTCCTAGGAGGAACACTGAAGCTTTCTTT. It encodes CASSPRRNTEAFF.

On this clonotype itself: At one end, the junction sequence differs from germline, possibly due to a read error. The rearrangement joins TRBV7-2 to TRBJ2-7; D is possibly TRBD1 (6 bases). CDR1 and CDR2 (germline): SGHTA, FQGNSA. CDR3 size: 13 residues. The CDR3: CASSLGGSNEQYF. DNA of the CDR3: TGTGCCAGCAGCCTTGGGGGCTCCAACGAGCAGTACTTC.

The CDR3 bases are TGCAGTGCTAGAGATATTCGAGGAGATGGAAACACCATATATTTT. It codes for CSARDIRGDGNTIYF. The J gene is TRBJ1-3, the V gene TRBV20-1; D uncertain. Germline-derived CDR1 and CDR2 are DFQATT and SNEGSKA (reference sequence). V lost 0 bases, J lost 3 bases, and 12 bases lay in between. The CDR3 length is 15 residues.